The present entry profiles one T cell receptor (beta chain) with its context. Its target is not known. Germline assignment: CDR1 MDHEN and CDR2 SYDVKM. The CDR3 totals 15 residues. After removal of 3 bases from V and 1 base from J, the junction contained 3 bases not matched to a gene. The sample comes from a study of cytomegalovirus exposure and HLA in healthy donors. Overall study results and limits: A likely sequencing artifact accounted for one observed cluster of highly shared sequence variants.

PCR amplification relied on 60 Vbeta primers (plus 13 Jbeta primers). Method: immunoSEQ multiplex PCR; TCRdb's copy keeps in-frame clones and lacks some. The table has 95,000 to 150,000 clones, over 60% seen once; the top ten hold 1.5% to 1.7%. This chain uses TRBV28 with TRBJ2-7; 10 bases are shared with TRBD2. This clonotype was sampled from a man between 18 and 35 years old in good health and CMV-seronegative. Material: PBMCs. The CDR3 sequence is CASSLASGGSYEQYF. The CDR3 DNA reads as TGTGCCAGCAGTTTGGCTAGCGGGGGATCCTACGAGCAGTACTTC.